This TCR beta chain derives from a study of blood T cell repertoires in COVID-19. On the study more broadly: Samples representing acute and convalescent COVID-19 were sourced from the United States, Italy and Spain. PBMCs, B-cell-depleted T cells, or T cells were the source of the cDNA or gDNA that made up the material.

The CDR3 runs to 12 residues. Trimming took off 5 bases at V and 11 bases at J, with 12 bases between the two ends. CDR1 is SGHAT and CDR2 is FQNNGV in the germline V gene. Authors' analysis steps: Amplifying reference gene primers gave estimates of nucleated cell counts. Data came from immunoSEQ multiplex PCR; TCRdb stores just in-frame clones and leaves some out. V, J and clone size are taken as reported in that table, and D and trimming were inferred from the DNA itself. The sample consists of 200,000 to 250,000 clones, around 82% of them appearing once. J is TRBJ2-2 and V is TRBV11-2; D might be TRBD2 (6 bases). Sequenced: peripheral blood. This clonotype was obtained from a human donor in a cohort sampled during active COVID-19. The chain's CDR3 is CASSPASAELFF. The CDR3 nucleotides are TGTGCCAGCAGCCCCGCTAGCGCCGAGCTGTTTTTT. Supplemented by reference TRBV11-2 and TRBJ2-2, the full variable domain reads EAGVAQSPRYKIIEKRQSVAFWCNPISGHATLYWYQQILGQGPKLLIQFQNNGVVDDSQLPKDRFSAERLKGVDSTLKIQPAKLEDSAVYLCASSPASAELFFGEGSRLTVL.